The entry below describes one T cell receptor beta chain. Germline values: CDR1 SGDLS, CDR2 YYNGEE. This CDR3 has 17 amino acids. The trim removed 4 bases at V and 4 bases at J, leaving 6 bases unmatched. How the authors handled the data: Amplification of reference gene primers provided the estimated nucleated cell counts. Sequencing was performed with immunoSEQ multiplex PCR; in TCRdb, only in-frame clones are kept and a portion is missing. For V, J and clone size, that table is used; D and trimming come from the DNA. The sample consists of 250,000 to 350,000 clones, approximately 91% of them appearing once. These data belong to a study of blood T cell repertoires in COVID-19. Overall study context: Sites in the United States, Italy and Spain provided acute and convalescent COVID-19 samples. PBMCs, B-cell-depleted T cells, or T cells provided the cDNA or gDNA that made up the material.

The clonotype was recovered from a middle-aged woman who had recovered from COVID-19. The chain combines TRBV9 with TRBJ2-3; 16 bases match TRBD2. The sequenced material came from peripheral blood. As DNA, the CDR3 is TGTGCCAGCAGCTTGGGACTAGCGGGAGGGGGGGCAGATACGCAGTATTTT. This encodes CASSLGLAGGGADTQYF.